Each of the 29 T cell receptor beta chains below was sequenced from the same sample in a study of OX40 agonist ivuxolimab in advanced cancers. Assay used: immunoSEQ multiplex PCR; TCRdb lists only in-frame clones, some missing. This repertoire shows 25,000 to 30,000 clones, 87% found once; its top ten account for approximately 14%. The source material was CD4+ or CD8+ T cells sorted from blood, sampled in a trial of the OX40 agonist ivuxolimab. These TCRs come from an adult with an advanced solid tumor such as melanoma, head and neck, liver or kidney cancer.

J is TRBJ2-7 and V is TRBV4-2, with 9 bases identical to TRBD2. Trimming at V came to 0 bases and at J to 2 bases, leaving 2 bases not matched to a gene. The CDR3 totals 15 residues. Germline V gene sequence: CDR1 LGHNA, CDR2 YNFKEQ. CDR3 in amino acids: CASSQEASGAYEQYF. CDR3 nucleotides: TGTGCCAGCAGCCAAGAGGCTAGCGGGGCCTACGAGCAGTACTTC.

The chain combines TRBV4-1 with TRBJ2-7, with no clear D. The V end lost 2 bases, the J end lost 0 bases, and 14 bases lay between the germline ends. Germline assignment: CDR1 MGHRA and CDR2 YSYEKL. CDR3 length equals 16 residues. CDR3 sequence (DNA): TGCGCCAGCAGCCAACTATCAATCTTCGGCTCCTACGAGCAGTACTTC. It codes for CASSQLSIFGSYEQYF.

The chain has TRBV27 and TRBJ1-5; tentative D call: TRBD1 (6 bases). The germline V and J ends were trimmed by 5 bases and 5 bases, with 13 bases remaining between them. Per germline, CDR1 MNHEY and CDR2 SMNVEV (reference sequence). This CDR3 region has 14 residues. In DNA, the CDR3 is TGTGCCAGCAGTATGAGGGGGGGGGATCAGCCCCAGCATTTT. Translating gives CASSMRGGDQPQHF.

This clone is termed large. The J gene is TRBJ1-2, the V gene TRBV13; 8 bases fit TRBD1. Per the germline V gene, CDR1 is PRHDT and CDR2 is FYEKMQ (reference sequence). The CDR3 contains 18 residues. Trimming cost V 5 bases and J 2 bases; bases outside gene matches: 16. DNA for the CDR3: TGTGCCAGCAGCAGGGGGGGACAGGAACTAACCCCCAACTATGGCTACACCTTC. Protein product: CASSRGGQELTPNYGYTF. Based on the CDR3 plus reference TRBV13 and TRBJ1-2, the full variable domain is AAGVIQSPRHLIKEKRETATLKCYPIPRHDTVYWYQQGPGQDPQFLISFYEKMQSDKGSIPDRFSAQQFSDYHSELNMSSLELGDSALYFCASSRGGQELTPNYGYTFGSGTRLTVV.

CDR3 DNA sequence: TGTGCCAGCAGCTCAGTAGGGACAGAGGGACTAGCGGGAGGGAGGACAGATACGCAGTATTTT. Translation gives CASSSVGTEGLAGGRTDTQYF. This chain connects TRBV13 to TRBJ2-3, with 16 nucleotides matching TRBD2. CDR1 and CDR2 (germline): PRHDT, FYEKMQ (reference sequence). The CDR3 is 21 amino acids. The V gene end was trimmed by 4 bases and the J gene end by 3 bases; junction bases not matched to a gene: 16.

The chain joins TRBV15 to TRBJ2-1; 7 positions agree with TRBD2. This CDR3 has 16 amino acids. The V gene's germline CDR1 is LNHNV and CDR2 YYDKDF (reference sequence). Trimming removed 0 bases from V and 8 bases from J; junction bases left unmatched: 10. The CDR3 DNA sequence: TGTGCCACCAGCAGAGATCGAGGACTAGGTATCCATGAGCAGTTCTTC. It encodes CATSRDRGLGIHEQFF.

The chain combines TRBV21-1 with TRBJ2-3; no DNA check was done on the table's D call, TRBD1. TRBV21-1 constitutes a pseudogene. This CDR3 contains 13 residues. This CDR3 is CASTQGGKNTQYF. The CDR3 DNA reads TGTGCCAGCACTCAAGGGGGTAAAAATACGCAGTATTTT.

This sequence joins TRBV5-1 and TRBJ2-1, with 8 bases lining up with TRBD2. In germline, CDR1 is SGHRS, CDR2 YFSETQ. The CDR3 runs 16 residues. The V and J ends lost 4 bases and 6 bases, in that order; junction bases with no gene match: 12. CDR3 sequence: CASSVTSGQRGNEQFF. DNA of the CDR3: TGCGCCAGCAGCGTTACTAGCGGACAAAGGGGCAATGAGCAGTTCTTC.

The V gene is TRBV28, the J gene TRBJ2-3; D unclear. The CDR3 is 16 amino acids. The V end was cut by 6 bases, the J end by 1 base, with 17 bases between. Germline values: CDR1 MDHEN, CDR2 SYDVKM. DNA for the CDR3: TGTGCCAGCAGATCCCAAGAAGGACGGCGCACAGATACGCAGTATTTT. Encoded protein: CASRSQEGRRTDTQYF.

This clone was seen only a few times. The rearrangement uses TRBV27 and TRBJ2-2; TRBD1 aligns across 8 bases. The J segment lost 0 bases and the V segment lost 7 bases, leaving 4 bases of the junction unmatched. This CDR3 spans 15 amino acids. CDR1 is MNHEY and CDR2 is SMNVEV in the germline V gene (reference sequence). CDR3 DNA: TGTGCCAGCACACCGGACAGGGCGAACACCGGGGAGCTGTTTTTT. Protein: CASTPDRANTGELFF.

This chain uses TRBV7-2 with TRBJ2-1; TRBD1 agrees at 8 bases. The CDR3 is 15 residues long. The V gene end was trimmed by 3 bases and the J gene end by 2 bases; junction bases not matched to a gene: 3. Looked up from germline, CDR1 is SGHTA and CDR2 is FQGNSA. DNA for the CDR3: TGTGCCAGCAGCTTGAGGACAGGGCCCTACAATGAGCAGTTCTTC. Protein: CASSLRTGPYNEQFF.

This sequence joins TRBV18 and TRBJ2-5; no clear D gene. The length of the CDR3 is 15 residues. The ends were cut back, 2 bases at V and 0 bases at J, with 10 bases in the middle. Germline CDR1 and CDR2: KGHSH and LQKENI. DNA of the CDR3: TGTGCCAGCTCACCATTTCCCCAGCACCAAGAGACCCAGTACTTC. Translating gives CASSPFPQHQETQYF. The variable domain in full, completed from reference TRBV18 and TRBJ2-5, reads NAGVMQNPRHLVRRRGQEARLRCSPMKGHSHVYWYRQLPEEGLKFMVYLQKENIIDESGMPKERFSAEFPKEGPSILRIQQVVRGDSAAYFCASSPFPQHQETQYFGPGTRLLVL.

The CDR3 coding sequence is TGTGCCAGCAGCGGGACTAGCGGCGTGGGTGAGCAGTACTTC. This codes for CASSGTSGVGEQYF. This sequence joins TRBV9 and TRBJ2-7, with TRBD2 matching 10 bases. The V and J ends lost 3 bases and 7 bases, in that order; junction bases with no gene match: 7. Germline CDR1 is SGDLS and CDR2 is YYNGEE. The CDR3 is 14 amino acids.

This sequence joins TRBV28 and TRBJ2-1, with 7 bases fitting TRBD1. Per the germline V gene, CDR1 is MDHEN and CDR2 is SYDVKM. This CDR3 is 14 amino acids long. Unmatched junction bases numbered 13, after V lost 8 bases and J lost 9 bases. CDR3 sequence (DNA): TGTGCCAGCTCGACCAATCACAGGGGTGGTGAGCAGTTCTTC. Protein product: CASSTNHRGGEQFF.

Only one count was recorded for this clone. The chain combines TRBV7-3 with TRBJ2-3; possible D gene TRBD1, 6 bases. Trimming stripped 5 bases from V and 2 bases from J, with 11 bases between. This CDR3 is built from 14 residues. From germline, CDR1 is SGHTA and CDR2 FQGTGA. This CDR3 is CASSLGTNTDTQYF. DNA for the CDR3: TGTGCCAGCAGCCTCGGGACAAACACAGATACGCAGTATTTT.

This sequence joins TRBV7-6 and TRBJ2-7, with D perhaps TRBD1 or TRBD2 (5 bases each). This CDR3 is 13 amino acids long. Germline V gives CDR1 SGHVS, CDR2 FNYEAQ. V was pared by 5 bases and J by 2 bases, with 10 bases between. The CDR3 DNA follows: TGTGCCAGCAGCATCAAGGGACCCTACGAGCAGTACTTC. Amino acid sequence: CASSIKGPYEQYF.

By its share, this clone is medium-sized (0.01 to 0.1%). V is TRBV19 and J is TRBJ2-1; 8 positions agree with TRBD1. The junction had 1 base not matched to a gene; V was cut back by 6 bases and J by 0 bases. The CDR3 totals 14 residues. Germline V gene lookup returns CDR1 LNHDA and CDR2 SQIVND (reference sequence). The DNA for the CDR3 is TGTGCCAGTAGCGGACAGGGCTCCTACAATGAGCAGTTCTTC. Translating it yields CASSGQGSYNEQFF.

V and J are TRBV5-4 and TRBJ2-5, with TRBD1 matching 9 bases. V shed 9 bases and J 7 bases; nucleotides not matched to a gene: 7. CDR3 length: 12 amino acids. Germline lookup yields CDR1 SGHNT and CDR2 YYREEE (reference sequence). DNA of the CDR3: TGTGCCATCCAGGGACAGGGAGGGACCCAGTACTTC. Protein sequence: CAIQGQGGTQYF.

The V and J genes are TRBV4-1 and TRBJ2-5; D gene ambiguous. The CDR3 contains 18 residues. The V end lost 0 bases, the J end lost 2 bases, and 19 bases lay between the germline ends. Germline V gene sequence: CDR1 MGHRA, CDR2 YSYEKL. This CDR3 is CASSQDTVVDWGQETQYF. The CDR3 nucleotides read TGCGCCAGCAGCCAAGATACAGTCGTCGATTGGGGTCAAGAGACCCAGTACTTC.

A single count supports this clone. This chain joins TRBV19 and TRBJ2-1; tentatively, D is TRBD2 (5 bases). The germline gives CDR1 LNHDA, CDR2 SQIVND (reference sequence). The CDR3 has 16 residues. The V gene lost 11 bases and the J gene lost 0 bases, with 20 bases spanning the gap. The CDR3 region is CAPFWPADSSYNEQFF. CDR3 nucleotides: TGTGCCCCATTTTGGCCAGCGGATAGCTCCTACAATGAGCAGTTCTTC. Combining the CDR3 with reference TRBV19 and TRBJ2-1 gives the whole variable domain DGGITQSPKYLFRKEGQNVTLSCEQNLNHDAMYWYRQDPGQGLRLIYYSQIVNDFQKGDIAEGYSVSREKKESFPLTVTSAQKNPTAFYLCAPFWPADSSYNEQFFGPGTRLTVL.

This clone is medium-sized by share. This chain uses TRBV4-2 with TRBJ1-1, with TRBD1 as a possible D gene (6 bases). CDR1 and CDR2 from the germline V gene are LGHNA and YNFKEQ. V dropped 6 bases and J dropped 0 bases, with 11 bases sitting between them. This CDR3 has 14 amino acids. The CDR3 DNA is TGTGCCAGCAGACTAGGACAGATGAACACTGAAGCTTTCTTT. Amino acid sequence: CASRLGQMNTEAFF.

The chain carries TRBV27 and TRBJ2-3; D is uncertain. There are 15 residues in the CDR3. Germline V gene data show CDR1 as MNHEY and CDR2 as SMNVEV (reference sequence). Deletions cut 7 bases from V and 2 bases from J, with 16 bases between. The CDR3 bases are TGTGCCAGCACCATCTCAGGTGGGATCACAGATACGCAGTATTTT. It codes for CASTISGGITDTQYF.

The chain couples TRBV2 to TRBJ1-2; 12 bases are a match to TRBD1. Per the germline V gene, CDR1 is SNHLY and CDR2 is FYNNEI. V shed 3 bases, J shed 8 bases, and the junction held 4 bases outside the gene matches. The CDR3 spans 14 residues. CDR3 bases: TGTGCCAGCAGTGAGGGACAGGGGGCGAGAGGCTACACCTTC. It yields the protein CASSEGQGARGYTF.

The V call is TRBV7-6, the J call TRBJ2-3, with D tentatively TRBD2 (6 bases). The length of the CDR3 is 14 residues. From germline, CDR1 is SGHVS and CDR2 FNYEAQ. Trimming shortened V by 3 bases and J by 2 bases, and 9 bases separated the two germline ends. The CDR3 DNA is TGTGCCAGCAGCTTTGTAGCGGACACAGATACGCAGTATTTT. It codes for CASSFVADTDTQYF.

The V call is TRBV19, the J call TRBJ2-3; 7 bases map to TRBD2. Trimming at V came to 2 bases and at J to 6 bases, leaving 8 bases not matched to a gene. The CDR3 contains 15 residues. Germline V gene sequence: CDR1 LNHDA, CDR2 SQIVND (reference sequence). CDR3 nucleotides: TGTGCCAGTAGTATACGAGGGAGGGCCAGGGATACGCAGTATTTT. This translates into CASSIRGRARDTQYF. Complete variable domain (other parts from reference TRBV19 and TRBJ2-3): DGGITQSPKYLFRKEGQNVTLSCEQNLNHDAMYWYRQDPGQGLRLIYYSQIVNDFQKGDIAEGYSVSREKKESFPLTVTSAQKNPTAFYLCASSIRGRARDTQYFGPGTRLTVL.

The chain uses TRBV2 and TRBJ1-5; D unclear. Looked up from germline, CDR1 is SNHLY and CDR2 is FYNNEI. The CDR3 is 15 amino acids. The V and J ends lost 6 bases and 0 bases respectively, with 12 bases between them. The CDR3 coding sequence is TGTGCCAGCAGCGTAGGTGGTGTTAGCAATCAGCCCCAGCATTTT. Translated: CASSVGGVSNQPQHF.

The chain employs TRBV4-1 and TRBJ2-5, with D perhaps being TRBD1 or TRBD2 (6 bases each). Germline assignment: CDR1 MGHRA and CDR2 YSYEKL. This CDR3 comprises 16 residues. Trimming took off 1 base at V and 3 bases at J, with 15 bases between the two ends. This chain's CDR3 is CASSQVGGPVKETQYF. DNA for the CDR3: TGCGCCAGCAGCCAAGTGGGGGGCCCAGTGAAAGAGACCCAGTACTTC.

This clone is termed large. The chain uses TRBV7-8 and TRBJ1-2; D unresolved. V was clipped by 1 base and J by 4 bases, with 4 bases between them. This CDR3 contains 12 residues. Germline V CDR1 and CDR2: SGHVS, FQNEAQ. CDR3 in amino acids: CASSLVGYGYTF. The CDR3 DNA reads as TGTGCCAGCAGCTTAGTGGGCTATGGCTACACCTTC.

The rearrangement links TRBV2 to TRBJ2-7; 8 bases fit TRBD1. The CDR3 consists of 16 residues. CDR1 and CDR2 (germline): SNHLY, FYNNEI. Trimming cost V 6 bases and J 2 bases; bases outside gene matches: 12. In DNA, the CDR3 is TGTGCCAGCAGGGGGTGGAGACAGGGGACAACCTACGAGCAGTACTTC. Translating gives CASRGWRQGTTYEQYF.